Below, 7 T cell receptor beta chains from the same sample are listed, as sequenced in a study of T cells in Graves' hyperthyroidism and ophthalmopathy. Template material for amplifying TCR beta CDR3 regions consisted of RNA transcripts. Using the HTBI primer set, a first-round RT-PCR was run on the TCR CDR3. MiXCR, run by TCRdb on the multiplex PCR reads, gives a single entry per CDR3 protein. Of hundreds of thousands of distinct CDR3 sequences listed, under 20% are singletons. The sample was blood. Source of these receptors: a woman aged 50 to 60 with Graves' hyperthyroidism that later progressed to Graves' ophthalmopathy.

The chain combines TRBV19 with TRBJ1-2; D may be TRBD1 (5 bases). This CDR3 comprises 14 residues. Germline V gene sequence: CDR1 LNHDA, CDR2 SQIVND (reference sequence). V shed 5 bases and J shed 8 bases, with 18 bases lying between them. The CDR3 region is CASSGPRGSRGYTF. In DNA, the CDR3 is TGTGCCAGTAGTGGCCCCCGGGGCTCCAGGGGCTACACCTTC.

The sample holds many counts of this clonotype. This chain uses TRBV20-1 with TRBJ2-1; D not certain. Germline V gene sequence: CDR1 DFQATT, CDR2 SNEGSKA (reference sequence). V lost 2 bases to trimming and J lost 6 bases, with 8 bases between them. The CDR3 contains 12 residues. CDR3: CSARSVSNEQFF. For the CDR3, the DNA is TGCAGTGCTAGATCGGTGTCCAATGAGCAGTTCTTC.

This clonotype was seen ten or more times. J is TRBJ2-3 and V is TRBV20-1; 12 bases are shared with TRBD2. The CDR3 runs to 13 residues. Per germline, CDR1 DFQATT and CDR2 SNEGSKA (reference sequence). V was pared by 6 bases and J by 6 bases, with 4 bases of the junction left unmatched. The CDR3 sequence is CSAYGLAGDTQYF. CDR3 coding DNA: TGCAGTGCCTACGGACTAGCGGGGGATACGCAGTATTTT.

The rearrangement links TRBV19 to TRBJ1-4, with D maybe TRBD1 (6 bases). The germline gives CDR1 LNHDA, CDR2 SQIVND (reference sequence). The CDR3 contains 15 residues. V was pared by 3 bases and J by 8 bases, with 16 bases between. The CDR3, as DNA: TGTGCCAGTAGTATTCGGGGGGCAGTTGGAGAAAAACTGTTTTTT. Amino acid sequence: CASSIRGAVGEKLFF. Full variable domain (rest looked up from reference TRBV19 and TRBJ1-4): DGGITQSPKYLFRKEGQNVTLSCEQNLNHDAMYWYRQDPGQGLRLIYYSQIVNDFQKGDIAEGYSVSREKKESFPLTVTSAQKNPTAFYLCASSIRGAVGEKLFFGSGTQLSVL.

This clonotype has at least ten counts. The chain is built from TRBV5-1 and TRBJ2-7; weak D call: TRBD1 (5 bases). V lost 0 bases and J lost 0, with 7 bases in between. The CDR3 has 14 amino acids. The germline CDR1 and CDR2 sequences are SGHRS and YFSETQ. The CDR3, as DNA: TGCGCCAGCAGCTTGGAGGGGAACTCCTACGAGCAGTACTTC. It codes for CASSLEGNSYEQYF. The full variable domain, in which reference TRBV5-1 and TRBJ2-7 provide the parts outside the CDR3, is KAGVTQTPRYLIKTRGQQVTLSCSPISGHRSVSWYQQTPGQGLQFLFEYFSETQRNKGNFPGRFSGRQFSNSRSEMNVSTLELGDSALYLCASSLEGNSYEQYFGPGTRLTVT.

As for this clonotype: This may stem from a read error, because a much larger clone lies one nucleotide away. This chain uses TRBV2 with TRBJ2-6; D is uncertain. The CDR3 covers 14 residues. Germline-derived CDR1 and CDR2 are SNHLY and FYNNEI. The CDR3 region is CASSERSGSDFLAF. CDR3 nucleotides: TGTGCCAGCAGTGAACGGTCGGGCTCTGATTTCCTGGCTTTC. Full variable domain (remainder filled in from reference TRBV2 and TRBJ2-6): EPEVTQTPSHQVTQMGQEVILRCVPISNHLYFYWYRQILGQKVEFLVSFYNNEISEKSEIFDDQFSVERPDGSNFTLKIRSTKLEDSAMYFCASSERSGSDFLAFGAGSRLTVL.

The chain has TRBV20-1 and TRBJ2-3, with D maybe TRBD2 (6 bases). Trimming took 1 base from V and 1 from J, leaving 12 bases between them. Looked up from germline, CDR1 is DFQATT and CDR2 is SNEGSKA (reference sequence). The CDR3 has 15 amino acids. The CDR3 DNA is TGCAGTGCTAGAGCCCTAGCGACAGGCACAGATACGCAGTATTTT. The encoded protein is CSARALATGTDTQYF.